The 7 T cell receptor beta chains below were found in one sample sequenced in a study of T cell repertoires in cytomegalovirus infection. For these receptors, no antigen is known. Using its own MiXCR run on the reads, TCRdb lists one record per CDR3 protein. This table holds around 430,000 distinct CDR3 sequences, roughly 43% found once. This specimen was cultured PBMCs, taken from culture after CMV antigen stimulation. The receptors shown here come from a human donor in good health (CMV status not recorded). Some clones in this sample may be carry-over from other donors' samples.

This clonotype has only one observation. The rearrangement joins TRBV28 to TRBJ2-1, with D unclear. Germline CDR1 MDHEN, CDR2 SYDVKM. CDR3 length: 12 amino acids. V lost 6 bases and J 10 bases, leaving 13 bases between the germline ends. Written as DNA, the CDR3 is TGTGCCAGCAGACAACCAAGTGGCGAGCAGTTCTTC. Protein product: CASRQPSGEQFF.

J is TRBJ2-3 and V is TRBV7-2, with D tentatively TRBD1 or TRBD2 (5 bases each). Between the trimmed V and J ends, which lost 3 bases and 2 bases, there was a span of 9 bases. Germline lookup yields CDR1 SGHTA and CDR2 FQGNSA. There are 14 residues in the CDR3. CDR3 loop: CASSFWGNTDTQYF. The CDR3 nucleotides read TGTGCCAGCAGCTTCTGGGGGAACACAGATACGCAGTATTTT.

The V gene is TRBV12-3 or TRBV12-4, the J gene TRBJ1-2; D is ambiguous. The V and J ends lost 4 bases and 13 bases respectively, with 19 bases between them. This CDR3 contains 13 residues. The CDR3 nucleotides read TGTGCCAGCAGTTCATCCCCGGGCGGCGAAGGCACCTTC. Translation: CASSSSPGGEGTF.

The V gene is TRBV7-2, the J gene TRBJ2-3; D perhaps matches TRBD1 (6 bases). Germline-derived CDR1 and CDR2 are SGHTA and FQGNSA. Trimming removed 3 bases at V and 7 bases at J, with 14 bases between. The CDR3 extends over 14 amino acids. The CDR3 bases are TGTGCCAGCAGCTTTGGGGGCGCGCGCAATACGCAGTATTTT. Its protein product is CASSFGGARNTQYF. The full variable domain, in which reference TRBV7-2 and TRBJ2-3 provide the parts outside the CDR3, is GAGVSQSPSNKVTEKGKDVELRCDPISGHTALYWYRQSLGQGLEFLIYFQGNSAPDKSGLPSDRFSAERTGGSVSTLTIQRTQQEDSAVYLCASSFGGARNTQYFGPGTRLTVL.

This chain connects TRBV5-1 to TRBJ2-7; unclear D gene. The germline CDR1 and CDR2 sequences are SGHRS and YFSETQ. Deletions cut 2 bases from V and 0 bases from J, with 9 bases between. The CDR3 runs to 14 residues. The CDR3 loop reads CASSFRADSYEQYF. CDR3 nucleotides: TGCGCCAGCAGCTTTAGGGCAGACTCCTACGAGCAGTACTTC. The variable domain in full, completed from reference TRBV5-1 and TRBJ2-7, reads KAGVTQTPRYLIKTRGQQVTLSCSPISGHRSVSWYQQTPGQGLQFLFEYFSETQRNKGNFPGRFSGRQFSNSRSEMNVSTLELGDSALYLCASSFRADSYEQYFGPGTRLTVT.

The chain has TRBV7-9 and TRBJ2-7, with a weak D call TRBD1 (5 bases). The CDR3 is made up of 14 amino acids. Per the germline V gene, CDR1 is SEHNR and CDR2 is FQNEAQ (reference sequence). V gave up 5 bases and J gave up 0 bases, with 11 bases separating them. This chain's CDR3 is CASSGRDSSYEQYF. CDR3 DNA: TGTGCCAGCAGCGGTCGAGACAGCTCCTACGAGCAGTACTTC.

The sample holds one count of this clonotype. The genes are TRBV7-8 and TRBJ2-1; weak D call: TRBD1 (5 bases). The V gene's germline CDR1 is SGHVS and CDR2 FQNEAQ. Trimming removed 8 bases from V and 9 bases from J, with 20 bases in between. The CDR3 has 14 amino acids. CDR3 in amino acids: CASGPSGFSSEQFF. CDR3 DNA sequence: TGTGCCAGCGGACCCTCAGGGTTTTCAAGTGAGCAGTTCTTC.